This TCR beta chain was retrieved from a study of cytomegalovirus exposure and HLA in healthy donors. Study context: Unique TCRs numbering around 85 million, obtained from HLA-typed donors, made up an early data release. Study-wide findings and caveats: According to an earlier analysis, most TCR beta V segments yielded productive rearrangements about 90% or about 30% of the time. As a later analysis revealed, the rate of TCR association differed by HLA locus, with DRB1 most and HLA-C fewest. Listed as cytomegalovirus-associated were 170 or so TCR beta chains.

V was cut by 6 bases and J by 3 bases, with 6 bases left in between. Germline V lookup: CDR1 MNHNY, CDR2 SVGAGI (reference sequence). This CDR3 contains 11 residues. Regarding this clone: The antigen is undetermined.

The study ran its PCR with 60 Vbeta and 13 Jbeta primers. TCRdb's copy holds only in-frame clones and misses some; the assay was immunoSEQ multiplex PCR. The sample holds 120,000 to 150,000 clones; around four fifths are singletons and the top ten take 3.4%. The chain recombines TRBV6-6 with TRBJ2-7; no definite D call. The sequence derives from a male donor in good health and CMV-seronegative. The specimen sequenced was PBMCs. This CDR3 is CASSRSYEQYF. For the CDR3, the DNA is TGTGCCAGCAGCCGCAGCTACGAGCAGTACTTC.